The 24 T cell receptor beta chains reported below all come from one sample, sequenced in a study of cytomegalovirus exposure and HLA in healthy donors. Primers included in the PCR were 60 Vbeta and 13 Jbeta primers. Data came from immunoSEQ multiplex PCR; TCRdb stores just in-frame clones and leaves some out. Among about 120,000 clones listed, approximately 72% were seen once. The source material was PBMCs. The receptors were sampled from a man younger than 35 in good health and CMV-seronegative.

About this clone: This specimen includes other DNA sequences encoding the same CDR3. The rearrangement links TRBV2 to TRBJ2-1; 12 bases are a match to TRBD2. The ends lost 4 bases at V and 7 bases at J; junction bases unmatched: 8. CDR1 is SNHLY and CDR2 is FYNNEI in the germline V gene. This CDR3 has 16 amino acids. The CDR3 here is CASSVLAGGPGNEQFF. Here the CDR3 DNA reads TGTGCCAGCAGTGTTCTAGCGGGGGGGCCGGGGAATGAGCAGTTCTTC.

This chain links TRBV6-5 with TRBJ1-4; perhaps TRBD1 as D (5 bases). This CDR3 has 15 amino acids. V dropped 6 bases and J dropped 8 bases, with 19 bases sitting between them. The germline V gene has CDR1 MNHEY and CDR2 SVGAGI. CDR3 nucleotides: TGTGCCAGCAGCCCCCTTGGGGCGCTCGGAGAAAAACTGTTTTTT. Translation gives CASSPLGALGEKLFF.

This clone was recorded a few times. The genes are TRBV7-2 and TRBJ2-1; 10 nucleotides match TRBD2. The CDR3 spans 16 residues. CDR1 and CDR2 from the germline V gene are SGHTA and FQGNSA. Trimming removed 1 base from V and 3 bases from J; junction bases left unmatched: 3. The CDR3 sequence: CASSLEGTSVYNEQFF. The CDR3 DNA is TGTGCCAGCAGCTTAGAAGGGACTAGCGTCTACAATGAGCAGTTCTTC.

DNA for the CDR3: TGTGCCAGCAGTTCACTCAGGGGGCTTGACTATGGCTACACCTTC. It is translated as CASSSLRGLDYGYTF. The rearrangement links TRBV6-5 to TRBJ1-2; 8 nucleotides line up with TRBD1. The CDR3 has 15 amino acids. Looked up from germline, CDR1 is MNHEY and CDR2 is SVGAGI. Unmatched junction bases numbered 7, after V lost 4 bases and J lost 3 bases.

V and J are TRBV9 and TRBJ2-7, with 7 bases aligning to TRBD2. This CDR3 region has 19 residues. Unmatched junction bases numbered 21, after V lost 3 bases and J lost 3 bases. Per the germline V gene, CDR1 is SGDLS and CDR2 is YYNGEE. CDR3 sequence reads: CASSAPIWSLAELLYEQYF. The CDR3 nucleotides are TGTGCCAGCAGCGCCCCTATATGGAGTCTAGCGGAGCTCCTCTACGAGCAGTACTTC.

The chain couples TRBV4-1 to TRBJ2-7; D may be TRBD2 (7 bases). In germline, CDR1 is MGHRA, CDR2 YSYEKL. Trimming cost V 4 bases and J 6 bases, with 19 bases left between them. This CDR3 comprises 15 residues. The CDR3 here is CASSLGRGLFPEQYF. Here the CDR3 DNA reads TGCGCCAGCAGCCTGGGGCGGGGGCTCTTCCCCGAGCAGTACTTC.

The chain is built from TRBV5-1 and TRBJ2-2; maybe TRBD2 (6 bases). The CDR3 is 14 amino acids. The ends were cut back, 2 bases at V and 7 bases at J, with 12 bases in the middle. CDR1 is SGHRS, CDR2 YFSETQ, per germline. The CDR3 sequence is CASSFSGPLGELFF. In DNA form, the CDR3 reads TGCGCCAGCAGCTTTAGCGGTCCCCTCGGGGAGCTGTTTTTT.

The CDR3 DNA follows: TGTGCCTGGAGCAGGAGGGTAACTTCGGCCGAAGCTTTCTTT. It codes for CAWSRRVTSAEAFF. The gene calls are TRBV30 and TRBJ1-1; D is uncertain. The V and J ends lost 3 bases and 8 bases respectively, with 19 bases between them. The germline V gene has CDR1 GTSNPN and CDR2 SVGIG (reference sequence). The CDR3 sequence is 14 residues long.

The V gene is TRBV28, the J gene TRBJ1-6; possibly TRBD1 for D (6 bases). The CDR3 has 15 amino acids. The ends were cut back, 1 base at V and 6 bases at J, with 10 bases in the middle. Germline lookup yields CDR1 MDHEN and CDR2 SYDVKM. The DNA of the CDR3 is TGTGCCAGCAGTTTATCGGGGGGCCTTAATTCACCCCTCCACTTT. Translating it yields CASSLSGGLNSPLHF.

V is TRBV19 and J is TRBJ2-7; D is perhaps TRBD1 (5 bases). The CDR3 spans 15 residues. Per the germline V gene, CDR1 is LNHDA and CDR2 is SQIVND (reference sequence). Between the trimmed V and J ends, which lost 5 bases and 4 bases, there was a span of 18 bases. The CDR3 reads CASSLQGSSVYEQYF. The DNA of the CDR3 is TGTGCCAGTAGTCTGCAGGGATCGTCCGTTTACGAGCAGTACTTC.

DNA of the CDR3: TGTGCCATCAGTGAGTCGTTAGGAGGGGCACCGAACACCGGGGAGCTGTTTTTT. Translation gives CAISESLGGAPNTGELFF. The V gene is TRBV10-3, the J gene TRBJ2-2; weak D call: TRBD2 (6 bases). The CDR3 spans 18 residues. Germline V gene lookup returns CDR1 ENHRY and CDR2 SYGVKD. Trimming left V 0 bases short and J 0 bases short, with 14 bases between.

The J gene is TRBJ2-3, the V gene TRBV4-3; weak D call: TRBD1 (5 bases). Germline loops: CDR1 LGHNA, CDR2 YSLEER. This CDR3 spans 12 amino acids. Trimming pared 2 bases from V and 5 bases from J, leaving 5 bases between. This chain's CDR3 is CASSQRGDTQYF. The CDR3 DNA follows: TGCGCCAGCAGCCAAAGGGGAGATACGCAGTATTTT.

The rearrangement links TRBV30 to TRBJ1-5, with unresolved D. There are 16 residues in the CDR3. Germline values: CDR1 GTSNPN, CDR2 SVGIG (reference sequence). Trimming left V 2 bases short and J 2 bases short, with 16 bases between. The CDR3 coding sequence is TGTGCCTGGAGTTACGGGCCGGGAATGGGCAATCAGCCCCAGCATTTT. It is translated as CAWSYGPGMGNQPQHF.

J is TRBJ2-7 and V is TRBV2; D uncertain. Germline V gene sequence: CDR1 SNHLY, CDR2 FYNNEI. The CDR3 has 11 residues. V lost 2 bases and J 11 bases, leaving 10 bases between the germline ends. The chain's CDR3 is CASSETLREYF. The DNA of the CDR3 is TGTGCCAGCAGTGAAACTCTACGCGAGTACTTC.

The chain couples TRBV28 to TRBJ1-3; D remains ambiguous. V was trimmed by 6 bases and J by 5 bases, leaving 5 bases between them. This CDR3 contains 11 residues. Germline CDR1 MDHEN, CDR2 SYDVKM. The CDR3 sequence is CASSPRNTIYF. The CDR3 coding sequence is TGTGCCAGCAGCCCAAGAAACACCATATATTTT.

The gene calls are TRBV10-1 and TRBJ1-5; D is perhaps TRBD1 (5 bases). The CDR3 runs to 13 residues. V shed 2 bases and J shed 4 bases, with 6 bases lying between them. Per germline, CDR1 WNHNN and CDR2 SYGVQD (reference sequence). The CDR3 DNA reads as TGCGCCAGCAGTGAGACAGGTAATCAGCCCCAGCATTTT. The encoded protein is CASSETGNQPQHF.

The chain links TRBV21-1 to TRBJ1-1. TRBV21-1 has pseudogene status. The CDR3 has 15 amino acids. The CDR3 sequence: CASSYPLTGERGAFF. The CDR3 DNA reads as TGTGCCAGCAGCTACCCTCTAACGGGGGAACGGGGAGCTTTCTTT.

This clone was recorded only once. The J gene is TRBJ2-1, the V gene TRBV18; tentative D call: TRBD2 (5 bases). Germline CDR1 reads KGHSH; CDR2 reads LQKENI. V gave up 5 bases and J gave up 0 bases, with 11 bases separating them. This CDR3 comprises 15 residues. The CDR3 DNA is TGTGCCAGCTCATTAAAGCGGAACTCCTACAATGAGCAGTTCTTC. Amino acids: CASSLKRNSYNEQFF.

The chain has TRBV5-1 and TRBJ2-7, with TRBD1 identical over 7 bases. This CDR3 is 14 amino acids long. With 0 bases clipped from V and 4 bases from J, the junction kept 4 bases outside the gene matches. CDR1 is SGHRS and CDR2 is YFSETQ in the germline V gene. The CDR3: CASSLATGVYEQYF. CDR3 in DNA: TGCGCCAGCAGCTTGGCCACAGGGGTGTACGAGCAGTACTTC. The full variable domain, in which reference TRBV5-1 and TRBJ2-7 provide the parts outside the CDR3, is KAGVTQTPRYLIKTRGQQVTLSCSPISGHRSVSWYQQTPGQGLQFLFEYFSETQRNKGNFPGRFSGRQFSNSRSEMNVSTLELGDSALYLCASSLATGVYEQYFGPGTRLTVT.

This clone was seen a few times. The rearrangement uses TRBV4-3 and TRBJ2-7; 11 nucleotides line up with TRBD1. The CDR3 extends over 16 amino acids. The germline V gene has CDR1 LGHNA and CDR2 YSLEER. V shed 0 bases, J shed 6 bases, and the junction held 7 bases outside the gene matches. CDR3 amino acids: CASSQDGGGQGAEQYF. In DNA, the CDR3 is TGCGCCAGCAGCCAAGATGGAGGAGGACAGGGGGCCGAGCAGTACTTC.

The V and J genes are TRBV7-9 and TRBJ2-4; 11 nucleotides match TRBD1. The V segment lost 4 bases and the J segment 7 bases; nucleotides outside the gene matches: 3. This CDR3 comprises 14 residues. Germline V CDR1 and CDR2: SEHNR, FQNEAQ (reference sequence). The CDR3 DNA sequence: TGTGCCAGCAGCTGGACAGGGGGCGGGAACATTCAGTACTTC. Translated, it gives CASSWTGGGNIQYF.

This clone was counted once. This chain joins TRBV10-3 and TRBJ1-1; 11 bases align to TRBD1. The CDR3 consists of 15 residues. Germline assignment: CDR1 ENHRY and CDR2 SYGVKD. V gave up 6 bases and J gave up 3 bases; unmatched junction bases: 6. The CDR3 reads CAIRTDRGPYTEAFF. Here the CDR3 DNA reads TGTGCCATCAGGACGGACAGGGGGCCGTACACTGAAGCTTTCTTT.

This chain uses TRBV28 with TRBJ1-1, with D possibly matching TRBD1 (5 bases). Germline V gives CDR1 MDHEN, CDR2 SYDVKM. The CDR3 is 15 amino acids. Trimming stripped 5 bases from V and 5 bases from J, with 18 bases between. The CDR3 sequence is CASSPAQGPGTEAFF. The CDR3 bases are TGTGCCAGCAGTCCCGCCCAAGGGCCAGGGACTGAAGCTTTCTTT.

This clone turned up a few times. An end of the junction differs from the germline gene, which may be a read error. The rearrangement uses TRBV6-5 and TRBJ2-1; 8 nucleotides line up with TRBD2. The CDR3 spans 16 residues. Germline V CDR1 and CDR2: MNHEY, SVGAGI. In DNA, the CDR3 is TGTGCCAGCAGGTACTCCGGGGGGGCAGGATACAATGAGCAGTTCTTC. Translated, it gives CASRYSGGAGYNEQFF.